Listed below are T cell receptor beta chains from one sample, sequenced in a study of OX40 agonist ivuxolimab in advanced cancers. Profiled with immunoSEQ multiplex PCR; TCRdb holds only in-frame clones, not every one. The table shows about 64,000 clones, with approximately 85% occurring only once. The material was CD4+ or CD8+ T cells sorted from blood, obtained in a trial of the OX40 agonist ivuxolimab. Receptors originate from an adult with an advanced solid tumor such as melanoma, head and neck, liver or kidney cancer. Both conserved end residues are part of each CDR3. Clone size, where shown, is once, few, many, or a class for clones that have expanded.

clone size | V gene | CDR3 protein
. | TRBV7-9 | CASSVGFLRRQETQYF
. | TRBV28 | CASTPGGENNQPQHF
once | TRBV13 | CASSINPGTSAYEQYF
. | TRBV11-2 | CASSLSRLAGVVGELFF
. | TRBV6-5 | CASRSGGGSTDTQYF
. | TRBV7-3 | CASSLSADNEQFF
. | TRBV5-1 | CASSPDSTANIQYF
. | TRBV5-1 | CASSGDRVHGANVLTF
. | TRBV4-1 | CASSQKQGVVNTGELFF
. | TRBV28 | CASSPTGPYEQYF
. | TRBV7-3 | CASSLGDRNTGELFF
. | TRBV30 | CAWTRGGLDQPQHF
. | TRBV5-1 | CASSSVSGNTIYF
. | TRBV19 | CASSMATGGVYEQYF